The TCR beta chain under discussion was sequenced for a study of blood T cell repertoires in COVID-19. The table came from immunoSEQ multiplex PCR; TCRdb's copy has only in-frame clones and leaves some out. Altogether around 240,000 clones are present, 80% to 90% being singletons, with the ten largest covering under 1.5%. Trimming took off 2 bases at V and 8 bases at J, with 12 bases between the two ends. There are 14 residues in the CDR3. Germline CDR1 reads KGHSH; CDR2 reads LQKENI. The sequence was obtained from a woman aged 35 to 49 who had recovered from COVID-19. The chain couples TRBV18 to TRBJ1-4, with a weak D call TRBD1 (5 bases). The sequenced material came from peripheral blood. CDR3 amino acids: CASSPGQGGEKLFF. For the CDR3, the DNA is TGTGCCAGCTCACCAGGGCAGGGCGGCGAAAAACTGTTTTTT.